This is a list of T cell receptor beta chains from one sample in a study of cytotoxic CD8 clonotypes in ibrutinib-treated CLL. The table came from immunoSEQ multiplex PCR; TCRdb's copy has only in-frame clones and leaves some out. The sample includes some 300,000 clones, roughly 80% of them seen just once. This material consisted of PBMCs, taken before ibrutinib treatment. Every receptor here comes from a human donor with chronic lymphocytic leukemia. Both conserved end residues are part of each CDR3. A D gene is named only where the DNA matches it firmly. Size is omitted from some rows. Given values are once, few, many or a class for expanded clones.

cdr3_aa	cdr3_nt	clone_size	v_call	j_call	d_call
CASSADRVANTGELFF	TGTGCCAGCAGCGCAGACAGGGTAGCGAACACCGGGGAGCTGTTTTTT	NA	TRBV4-2	TRBJ2-2	TRBD1
CASTPPGLAGNGSYEQYF	TGTGCCAGCACCCCTCCGGGACTAGCGGGAAATGGGTCCTACGAGCAGTACTTC	NA	TRBV28	TRBJ2-7	TRBD2
CASSYGFSDNEQFF	TGTGCCAGCAGTTACGGGTTTTCGGACAATGAGCAGTTCTTC	NA	TRBV6-5	TRBJ2-1	NA
CASSQDSLAGVYEQYF	TGTGCCAGCAGCCAAGATTCCTTGGCAGGGGTCTACGAGCAGTACTTC	NA	TRBV4-2	TRBJ2-7	NA
CAWSRGLGDHAYEQYF	TGTGCCTGGAGTAGGGGCCTGGGGGATCACGCCTACGAGCAGTACTTC	NA	TRBV30	TRBJ2-7	NA
CASSRTPVYGYTF	TGTGCCAGCTCACGGACACCTGTCTATGGCTACACCTTC	few	TRBV18	TRBJ1-2	NA
CASSRYDFSTDTQYF	TGTGCCAGCAGCCGATACGACTTCAGCACAGATACGCAGTATTTT	NA	TRBV7-2	TRBJ2-3	NA
CASSFRSSGRTSSYNEQFF	TGCGCCAGCAGCTTCCGGTCTAGCGGGAGGACCAGCTCCTACAATGAGCAGTTCTTC	NA	TRBV5-1	TRBJ2-1	TRBD2
CASSLLAGATYEQYF	TGTGCCAGCAGCTTGCTAGCGGGAGCGACCTACGAGCAGTACTTC	NA	TRBV11-2	TRBJ2-7	TRBD2
CSVPTPGGTTEAFF	TGCAGCGTACCCACACCGGGGGGGACGACTGAAGCTTTCTTT	once	TRBV29-1	TRBJ1-1	NA
CSVEREGSGRFNEQFF	TGCAGCGTTGAAAGGGAAGGGAGCGGGAGATTCAATGAGCAGTTCTTC	NA	TRBV29-1	TRBJ2-1	TRBD2
CASSEQPPGQGTSYTF	TGTGCCAGCAGTGAGCAACCGCCGGGACAGGGGACCAGCTACACCTTC	NA	TRBV6-4	TRBJ1-2	TRBD1
CAIRGSSGNNEQFF	TGTGCCATCAGGGGCTCTTCAGGCAACAATGAGCAGTTCTTC	NA	TRBV10-3	TRBJ2-1	NA
CASASGANVLTF	TGTGCAAGTGCCTCTGGGGCCAACGTCCTGACTTTC	NA	TRBV19	TRBJ2-6	NA
CASSGQDFYEQYF	TGTGCCAGCAGTGGACAGGACTTCTACGAGCAGTACTTC	NA	TRBV6-5	TRBJ2-7	TRBD1
CASSPQGGLAGGPSYEQYF	TGTGCCAGCAGTCCCCAAGGGGGACTAGCGGGAGGACCTTCCTACGAGCAGTACTTC	once	TRBV27	TRBJ2-7	TRBD2
CASSQDRGRYTEAFF	TGCGCCAGCAGCCAAGATAGGGGGAGGTACACTGAAGCTTTCTTT	few	TRBV4-3	TRBJ1-1	NA
CASSLVAGGRETQYF	TGTGCCAGCAGCTTGGTGGCTGGAGGTCGGGAGACCCAGTACTTC	few	TRBV5-6	TRBJ2-5	NA
CAWSVRWTGKAQPQHF	TGTGCCTGGAGTGTACGGTGGACAGGGAAGGCTCAGCCCCAGCATTTT	NA	TRBV30	TRBJ1-5	TRBD1
CASKAGRGNFNTEAFF	TGCGCCAGCAAGGCGGGCAGGGGGAATTTTAACACTGAAGCTTTCTTT	few	TRBV4-1	TRBJ1-1	TRBD1
CASRIFSTSGSQTQYF	TGTGCCAGCAGGATCTTCTCTACTAGCGGGAGTCAGACCCAGTACTTC	NA	TRBV28	TRBJ2-5	TRBD2
CASSYSTGAGNEQFF	TGTGCCAGCAGTTACTCGACAGGAGCGGGGAATGAGCAGTTCTTC	NA	TRBV6-6	TRBJ2-1	NA
CASSQVLTSGRETQYF	TGCGCCAGCAGCCAAGTATTAACTAGCGGGAGGGAGACCCAGTACTTC	once	TRBV4-3	TRBJ2-5	TRBD2
CASGTGTRAFF	TGTGCCAGCGGGACCGGGACACGAGCTTTCTTT	NA	TRBV28	TRBJ1-1	NA
CASSTKWEGLTDTQYF	TGTGCCAGTAGTACGAAGTGGGAGGGTCTTACAGATACGCAGTATTTT	NA	TRBV19	TRBJ2-3	TRBD2
CASNPWGTGELFF	TGTGCCAGCAACCCTTGGGGGACCGGGGAGCTGTTTTTT	NA	TRBV13	TRBJ2-2	NA
CASSLAGGLTEAFF	TGTGCCAGCAGCTTAGCAGGGGGCTTAACTGAAGCTTTCTTT	NA	TRBV11-2	TRBJ1-1	TRBD1
CASRVRLAGVGNEQFF	TGTGCCAGCAGGGTGAGACTAGCGGGAGTAGGGAATGAGCAGTTCTTC	NA	TRBV5-4	TRBJ2-1	TRBD2